The clone carrying this T cell receptor (beta chain) was seen just once. What it binds is unknown. This entry belongs to a study of T cell responses to AZD1222 COVID-19 vaccine. General observations from the study: Spike as a whole was targeted by vaccine-associated CD4 TCRs, dominant at 160-218 and 743-854. Spike-specific TCR breadth and depth grew following two AZD1222 doses.

CDR1 LNHNV and CDR2 YYDKDF come from the germline V gene (reference sequence). The CDR3 is 14 amino acids. With V trimmed by 1 base and J by 8 bases, 5 bases remained unmatched. Second doses were pooled across both intervals (about 4 or about 12 weeks). Sequencing used immunoSEQ multiplex PCR; TCRdb keeps in-frame clones, though not all of them. The sample consists of 95,000 to 110,000 clones, 92% of them appearing once. The chain joins TRBV15 to TRBJ2-3; 8 nucleotides align to TRBD2. The source material was peripheral blood, sampled 28 days after the second AZD1222 dose. The clonotype comes from an adult who received the AZD1222 COVID-19 vaccine. CDR3: CATSRVPTSGTQYF. Written as DNA, the CDR3 is TGTGCCACCAGCAGAGTCCCAACTAGCGGTACGCAGTATTTT.